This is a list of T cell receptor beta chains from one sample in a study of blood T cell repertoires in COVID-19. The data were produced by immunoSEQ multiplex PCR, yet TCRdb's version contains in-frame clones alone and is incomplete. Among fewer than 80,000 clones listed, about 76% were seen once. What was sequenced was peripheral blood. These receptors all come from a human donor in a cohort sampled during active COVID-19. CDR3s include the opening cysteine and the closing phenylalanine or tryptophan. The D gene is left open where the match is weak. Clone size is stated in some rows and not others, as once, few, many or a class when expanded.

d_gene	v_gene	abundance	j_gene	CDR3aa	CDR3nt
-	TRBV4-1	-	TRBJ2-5	CASSQVSGGPETQYF	TGCGCCAGCAGCCAAGTGAGCGGAGGTCCAGAGACCCAGTACTTC
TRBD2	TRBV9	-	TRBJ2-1	CASSVASGYNEQFF	TGTGCCAGCAGCGTGGCTAGCGGTTACAATGAGCAGTTCTTC
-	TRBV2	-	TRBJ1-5	CASTIAASGNQPQHF	TGTGCCAGCACCATAGCCGCGTCCGGCAATCAGCCCCAGCATTTT
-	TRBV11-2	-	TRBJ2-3	CASSLGGLKSTDTQYF	TGTGCCAGCAGCTTGGGGGGACTGAAGAGCACAGATACGCAGTATTTT
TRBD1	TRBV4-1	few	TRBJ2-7	CASSQDTGQASEQYF	TGCGCCAGCAGCCAAGATACCGGACAGGCTTCCGAGCAGTACTTC
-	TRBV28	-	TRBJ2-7	CASSGDILTYEQYF	TGTGCCAGCAGTGGGGACATCCTTACCTACGAGCAGTACTTC
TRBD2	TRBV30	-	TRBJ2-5	CAWSSLTSVGATQYF	TGTGCCTGGAGTTCACTTACTAGCGTCGGTGCGACCCAGTACTTC
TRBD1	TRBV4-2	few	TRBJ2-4	CASSQNRDSKNIQYF	TGTGCCAGCAGCCAAAACCGGGACAGCAAAAACATTCAGTACTTC
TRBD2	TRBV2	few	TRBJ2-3	CASSNSGVGTDTQYF	TGTGCCAGCAGTAATAGCGGGGTTGGGACAGATACGCAGTATTTT
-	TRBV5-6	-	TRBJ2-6	CASSLDSYSNVLTF	TGTGCCAGCAGCTTGGATAGTTACTCCAACGTCCTGACTTTC
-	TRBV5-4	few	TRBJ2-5	CASSLPDTGETQYF	TGTGCCAGCAGCCTCCCGGACACGGGTGAGACCCAGTACTTC
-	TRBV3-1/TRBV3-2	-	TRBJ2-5	CASRPDIQETQYF	TGTGCCAGCAGACCCGACATACAAGAGACCCAGTACTTC
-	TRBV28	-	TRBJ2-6	CASSLKGVISSGANVLTF	TGTGCCAGCAGTTTAAAGGGGGTGATTAGCTCTGGGGCCAACGTCCTGACTTTC
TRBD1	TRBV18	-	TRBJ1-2	CASSQTDRGLNGYTF	TGTGCCAGCTCACAAACGGACAGGGGGCTTAATGGCTACACCTTC
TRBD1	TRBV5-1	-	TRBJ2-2	CASSPTLTGSPGELFF	TGCGCCAGCAGCCCTACCTTGACAGGGAGTCCCGGGGAGCTGTTTTTT
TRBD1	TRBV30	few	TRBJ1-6	CAWNPQGTANSPLHF	TGTGCCTGGAACCCACAGGGGACCGCTAATTCACCCCTCCACTTT
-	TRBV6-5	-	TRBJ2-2	CASSYPSGTNTGELFF	TGTGCCAGCAGTTACCCCAGCGGAACGAACACCGGGGAGCTGTTTTTT
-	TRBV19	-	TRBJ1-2	CASSIDLSRGHGYTF	TGTGCCAGTAGTATAGATCTTTCCAGGGGCCATGGCTACACCTTC
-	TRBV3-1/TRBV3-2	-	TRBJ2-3	CASSLSQGQVDTQYF	TGTGCCAGCAGCCTCTCGCAGGGGCAAGTAGATACGCAGTATTTT
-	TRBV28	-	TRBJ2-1	CASSSDSGQFF	TGTGCCAGCAGTTCCGACAGTGGGCAGTTCTTC
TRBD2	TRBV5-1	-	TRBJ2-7	CASSPGLAGVSYEQYF	TGCGCCAGCAGCCCCGGACTAGCGGGGGTCTCCTACGAGCAGTACTTC
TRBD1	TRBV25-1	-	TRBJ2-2	CASRETGLGELFF	TGTGCCAGCAGAGAGACAGGGCTCGGGGAGCTGTTTTTT
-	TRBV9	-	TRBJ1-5	CASSVAGGKDQPQHF	TGTGCCAGCAGCGTAGCCGGGGGTAAGGATCAGCCCCAGCATTTT
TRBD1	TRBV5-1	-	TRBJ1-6	CASSENRPQDRRSPLHF	TGCGCCAGCAGCGAGAACAGGCCCCAGGACAGGAGGTCACCCCTCCACTTT
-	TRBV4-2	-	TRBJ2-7	CASSQDRRLGGDAYEQYF	TGTGCCAGCAGCCAAGACCGCCGACTTGGCGGGGACGCCTACGAGCAGTACTTC
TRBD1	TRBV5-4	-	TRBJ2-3	CASSSGQHSTDTQYF	TGTGCCAGCAGCTCGGGACAGCACAGCACAGATACGCAGTATTTT
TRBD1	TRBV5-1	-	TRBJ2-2	CASSDRGQGSAGELFF	TGCGCCAGCAGCGATCGAGGACAGGGCTCGGCCGGGGAGCTGTTTTTT
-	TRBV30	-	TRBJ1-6	CAWSAGRGSYHNSPLHF	TGTGCCTGGAGTGCCGGGAGGGGGTCCTACCACAATTCACCCCTCCACTTT